The T cell receptor (beta chain) under discussion was sequenced for a study of blood T cell repertoires in COVID-19. For the study at large: The United States, Italy and Spain were the sources of the acute and convalescent COVID-19 samples. PBMCs, B-cell-depleted T cells, or T cells provided the cDNA or gDNA that made up the material.

The authors' processing: Amplification of reference gene primers provided the estimated nucleated cell counts. Here immunoSEQ multiplex PCR was the method, and the copy in TCRdb shows in-frame clones only, minus some. The DNA was the basis for D and trimming; V, J and clone size are from that table. This table holds some 300,000 clones, around 87% found once. Losses at the gene ends were 2 bases for V and 0 bases for J; bases not matched to a gene: 6. Germline CDR1 is GTSNPN and CDR2 is SVGIG (reference sequence). The CDR3 length is 15 residues. The sequenced material came from peripheral blood. This sequence joins TRBV30 and TRBJ1-2, with 7 bases that match TRBD1. The receptor was isolated from a man between 65 and 85 years old with acute or convalescent COVID-19. The CDR3 DNA reads as TGTGCCTGGAGTCTCCAGGGGGGCACTAACTATGGCTACACCTTC. Its translation: CAWSLQGGTNYGYTF. The full variable domain, completed using reference TRBV30 and TRBJ1-2, is SQTIHQWPATLVQPVGSPLSLECTVEGTSNPNLYWYRQAAGRGLQLLFYSVGIGQISSEVPQNLSASRPQDRQFILSSKKLLLSDSGFYLCAWSLQGGTNYGYTFGSGTRLTVV.